A selection of T cell receptor beta chains follows, all from one sample in a study of vaccination effects on CD4 cells after COVID-19. Clones were sequenced by immunoSEQ multiplex PCR, and TCRdb holds only the in-frame ones, with some missing. The sample carries 28,000 or so clones, around 70% recorded once. Their antigens are not known. Material: CD4+ T cells from PBMCs cultured with HCoV-NL63 spike peptides, obtained after COVID-19 vaccination. All receptors come from a human donor who received a COVID-19 vaccine. CDR3s include the opening cysteine and the closing phenylalanine or tryptophan. D genes are given only for firm matches. Size tells how often a clone was seen (once, few, many) or the class of an expanded clone, and some rows leave it out.

d_call clone_size j_call v_call cdr3_nt cdr3_aa
- - TRBJ1-1 TRBV18 TGTGCCAGCTCACCTACACGTTCTGAAGCTTTCTTT CASSPTRSEAFF
- - TRBJ2-7 TRBV3-1/TRBV3-2 TGTGCCAGCAGCCAAGATCGGGACTACGAGCAGTACTTC CASSQDRDYEQYF
- - TRBJ2-3 TRBV30 TGTGCCTGGAGTGTCTTTGAGGTGCAGTATTTT CAWSVFEVQYF
- - TRBJ1-1 TRBV6-4 TGTGCCACCCGCGGTAATATGAACACTGAAGCTTTCTTT CATRGNMNTEAFF
- - TRBJ2-1 TRBV15 TGTGCCACCAGCAGAGAGAGTAGCGGATTCTCCTACAATGAGCAGTTCTTC CATSRESSGFSYNEQFF
TRBD1 - TRBJ2-3 TRBV5-1 TGCGCCAGCAGCTTCGGGGACAGAGACACAGATACGCAGTATTTT CASSFGDRDTDTQYF
TRBD1 - TRBJ1-4 TRBV7-9 TGTGCCAGCAGCTCACTGACAGGGAAGGGAGCCACAAAACTGTTTTTT CASSSLTGKGATKLFF
TRBD2 - TRBJ2-1 TRBV6-5 TGTGCCAGCAGTTCGCTAGCGGGGGGGCTGGATGAGCAGTTCTTC CASSSLAGGLDEQFF
- - TRBJ1-1 TRBV24-1 TGTGCCACCCGCGCAGGCGACCGGAACACTGAAGCTTTCTTT CATRAGDRNTEAFF
- - TRBJ1-1 TRBV9 TGTGCCAGCAGCCTACAATTGAACACTGAAGCTTTCTTT CASSLQLNTEAFF
TRBD1 few TRBJ1-3 TRBV3-1/TRBV3-2 TGTGCCAGCAGCCAAGTAGGGACAGTAGATTTTTATTTT CASSQVGTVDFYF
- - TRBJ1-1 TRBV2 TGTGCCAGCAGGACGACAGCCCCGACTTTCTTT CASRTTAPTFF
- few TRBJ1-1 TRBV5-4 TGTGCCAGCAGCCCCTCTGGGGTCGGCACTGAAGCTTTCTTT CASSPSGVGTEAFF
TRBD2 - TRBJ2-2 TRBV5-1 TGCGCCAGCAGCTTCTCCTCTAGCGGGGGGACCGGGGAGCTGTTTTTT CASSFSSSGGTGELFF
TRBD1 few TRBJ1-2 TRBV5-1 TGCGCCAGCAGCTTGGAGGGACAGAGGTATGGCTACACCTTC CASSLEGQRYGYTF
- - TRBJ1-4 TRBV27 TGTGCCAGCAGTCCGATTTCAGGGAATAATGAAAAACTGTTTTTT CASSPISGNNEKLFF
TRBD2 - TRBJ2-1 TRBV9 TGTGCCAGCAGCCCCGGAACTAGCGGGATCTATGAGCAGTTCTTC CASSPGTSGIYEQFF
TRBD2 - TRBJ2-3 TRBV7-9 TGTGCCAGCAGCCAATTAGCGGGAGCTGGGACGCAGTATTTT CASSQLAGAGTQYF
TRBD2 - TRBJ2-4 TRBV19 TGTGCCAGTAGTCCACTAGCGGGGGGTTCTTTGGCCAAAAACATTCAGTACTTC CASSPLAGGSLAKNIQYF
- - TRBJ2-2 TRBV6-5 TGTGCCAGCAGTTCAGGGATTTCCGCGAACACCGGGGAGCTGTTTTTT CASSSGISANTGELFF
- few TRBJ2-3 TRBV19 TGTGCCAGTAGTATCCAGGGTTCAGATACGCAGTATTTT CASSIQGSDTQYF
- - TRBJ2-2 TRBV14 TGTGCCAGCAGCCAAAAAAGGAGGGAATACACCGGGGAGCTGTTTTTT CASSQKRREYTGELFF
TRBD1 few TRBJ2-1 TRBV6-4 TGTGCCAGCAGTGATGGACAGGGAAACTCTAATGAGCAGTTCTTC CASSDGQGNSNEQFF
TRBD1 - TRBJ2-7 TRBV18 TGTGCCAGCTCACCCCCTCGGACAGGCTACGAGCAGTACTTC CASSPPRTGYEQYF
- - TRBJ2-5 TRBV19 TGTGCCAGCTCCCAGGGTCAGGGGGGAGAGACCCAGTACTTC CASSQGQGGETQYF
TRBD1 - TRBJ1-2 TRBV6-1 TGTGCCAGCAGTGAAGATCTTGCAGGGGGATATATCTATGGCTACACCTTC CASSEDLAGGYIYGYTF
- - TRBJ2-5 TRBV7-9 TGTGCCAGCGGAGAGATGGGGGCGCCCCAAGAGACCCAGTACTTC CASGEMGAPQETQYF
- - TRBJ2-1 TRBV7-9 TGTGCCAGCAGCTTAGGGACCCACAATGAGCAGTTCTTC CASSLGTHNEQFF
TRBD2 few TRBJ2-5 TRBV3-1/TRBV3-2 TGTGCCAGCAGCCGTACTAGCGGGGGCCGAGGAGAGACCCAGTACTTC CASSRTSGGRGETQYF
TRBD1 - TRBJ1-2 TRBV5-1 TGCGCCAGCAGCTTGACAGGGGGCAACTATGGCTACACCTTC CASSLTGGNYGYTF
- few TRBJ1-3 TRBV18 TGTGCCAGCTCACCACCTCTACGTACCGGAAACACCATATATTTT CASSPPLRTGNTIYF
- - TRBJ2-5 TRBV30 TGTGCCTGGAGTGTAGATACCCTGGAGAGGTGGGGCTTCACTGAGACCCAGTACTTC CAWSVDTLERWGFTETQYF
- - TRBJ2-2 TRBV29-1 TGCAGCGTTGACGGGTGCATTTGGCCCCGCGGGGAGCTGTTTTTT CSVDGCIWPRGELFF
- - TRBJ1-5 TRBV7-7 TGTGCCAGCAGCTTAGCGGTTGATCAGCCCCAGCATTTT CASSLAVDQPQHF
- - TRBJ1-6 TRBV5-1 TGCGCCAGCAGCCCTGGGGGCGCGGAGAATTCACCCCTCCACTTT CASSPGGAENSPLHF
- - TRBJ1-1 TRBV13 TGTGCCAGCAGCTCGGAGGGGGAAACGGACACTGAAGCTTTCTTT CASSSEGETDTEAFF
- - TRBJ2-5 TRBV7-9 TGTGCCAGCAGCTTAATGGGTGAGACCCAGTACTTC CASSLMGETQYF
- few TRBJ1-5 TRBV27 TGTGCCAGCAGTTCAGGACAGACTAGCAATCAGCCCCAGCATTTT CASSSGQTSNQPQHF
- - TRBJ1-2 TRBV21-1 TGTGCCAGCAGCAATGGGATCTATGGCTACACCTTC CASSNGIYGYTF
- once TRBJ2-2 TRBV5-6 TGTGCCAGCATTCCGGGACAGAACACCGGGGAGCTGTTTTTT CASIPGQNTGELFF
- once TRBJ1-3 TRBV5-5 TGTGCCAGCAGCTTGAGGCAGGGGATATTATATTTT CASSLRQGILYF
- once TRBJ1-5 TRBV18 TGTGCCAGCTCAGAGACAGGAGGCGATCAGCCCCAGCATTTT CASSETGGDQPQHF
- - TRBJ2-2 TRBV7-8 TGTGCCAGCAGCTTAGATTTGGGGGCCGGGGAGCTGTTTTTT CASSLDLGAGELFF
TRBD1 - TRBJ1-5 TRBV5-5 TGTGCCAGCAGCTGGGGGACAGGGATCAATCAGCCCCAGCATTTT CASSWGTGINQPQHF
- - TRBJ2-7 TRBV6-2/TRBV6-3 TGTGCCAGCAGTCTAGCCTCCTACGAGCAGTACTTC CASSLASYEQYF
- - TRBJ2-7 TRBV10-1 TGCGCCAGCTCCCACGGGAACGAGCAGTACTTC CASSHGNEQYF
- - TRBJ2-7 TRBV11-2 TGTGCCAGCAGCTTAGCCTTTGTCAGATCCTACGAGCAGTACTTC CASSLAFVRSYEQYF
TRBD1 - TRBJ1-2 TRBV6-5 TGTGCCAGCAGTAGGACAGGGAATAACTATGGCTACACCTTC CASSRTGNNYGYTF
- - TRBJ1-2 TRBV19 TGTGCCTCCACGGAAACCCCCCTTGGTACAGGACGGGGCTACACCTTC CASTETPLGTGRGYTF
- - TRBJ1-5 TRBV19 TGTGCCAGTAGCGATCAGGGGCTCAGCAATCAGCCCCAGCATTTT CASSDQGLSNQPQHF